This TCR beta chain was documented in a study of blood T cell repertoires in COVID-19. At the level of the study: The analysed material was cDNA or gDNA that came from T cells, B-cell-depleted T cells, or PBMCs.

Recovered status in Cohort 3 required two negative PCRs, clearance, or symptom resolution. Authors' methods: Amplification from reference gene primers served as the basis for estimated nucleated cell counts. The assay was immunoSEQ multiplex PCR, and TCRdb's table has in-frame clones only and misses some. V and J calls and clone size come straight from that table; D and trimming were deduced from the DNA. This table has 150,000 to 200,000 clones, about 80% appearing once. V dropped 0 bases and J dropped 1; count of bases not matched to a gene: 5. In germline, CDR1 is LGHNA, CDR2 YNFKEQ. CDR3 size: 17 residues.

This TCR was recovered from a woman aged 55-75 years who had recovered from COVID-19. Material for sequencing was PBMCs or T cells enriched from blood (not recorded which). The chain links TRBV4-2 to TRBJ2-5, with TRBD2 matching 10 bases. This chain's CDR3 is CASSQDPAGGTQETQYF. CDR3 bases: TGTGCCAGCAGCCAAGACCCAGCGGGGGGGACCCAAGAGACCCAGTACTTC.